This T cell receptor (beta chain) originates from a study of T cell clonotyping in hematopoietic cell transplantation. Clones were read by immunoSEQ multiplex PCR, and TCRdb kept only the in-frame ones, dropping some. The sample shows 40,000 to 55,000 clones, 94% of them seen only once. Germline values: CDR1 MNHNY, CDR2 SVGAGI (reference sequence). The CDR3 is made up of 13 amino acids. V was pared by 6 bases and J by 5 bases, with 5 bases of the junction left unmatched. V gene TRBV6-6 combines with J gene TRBJ2-5; 8 bases are a match to TRBD1. Sequencing was done on a sample of peripheral blood mononuclear cells. The TCR sequence derives from a woman aged 45-65 years in good health. Some clones in this sample may be carry-over from other donors' samples. The CDR3 here is CASRRTGGETQYF. As DNA, the CDR3 is TGTGCCAGCAGACGTACAGGGGGGGAGACCCAGTACTTC.